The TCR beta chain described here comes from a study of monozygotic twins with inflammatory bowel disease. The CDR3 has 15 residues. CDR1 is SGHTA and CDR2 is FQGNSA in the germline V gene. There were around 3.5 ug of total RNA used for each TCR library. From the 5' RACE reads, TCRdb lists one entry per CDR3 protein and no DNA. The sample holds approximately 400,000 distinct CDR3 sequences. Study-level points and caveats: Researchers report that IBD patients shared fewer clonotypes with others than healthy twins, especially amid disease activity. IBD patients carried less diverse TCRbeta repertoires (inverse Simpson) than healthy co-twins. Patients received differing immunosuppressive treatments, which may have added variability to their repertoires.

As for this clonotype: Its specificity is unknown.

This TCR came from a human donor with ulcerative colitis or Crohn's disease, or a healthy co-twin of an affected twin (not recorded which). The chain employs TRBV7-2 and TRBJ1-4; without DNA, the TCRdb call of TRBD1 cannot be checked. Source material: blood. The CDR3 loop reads CASSWTWTYGEKLFF.